This T cell receptor (beta chain) was sequenced in a study of blood T cell repertoires in COVID-19. TCRdb's table, derived via immunoSEQ multiplex PCR, lists solely in-frame clones and lacks some. This table holds 150,000 to 200,000 clones, roughly nine tenths found once. There are 11 residues in the CDR3. The junction had 7 bases not matched to a gene; V was cut back by 8 bases and J by 9 bases. The V gene's germline CDR1 is LNHDA and CDR2 SQIVND (reference sequence). This receptor was identified in a woman in her thirties or forties with acute COVID-19. The rearrangement uses TRBV19 and TRBJ2-7; 7 bases line up with TRBD1. The sample consisted of PBMCs or T cells enriched from blood (not recorded which). Written as DNA, the CDR3 is TGTGCCAGTTCCTACAGGGGCGGGCAGTACTTC. It yields the protein CASSYRGGQYF.